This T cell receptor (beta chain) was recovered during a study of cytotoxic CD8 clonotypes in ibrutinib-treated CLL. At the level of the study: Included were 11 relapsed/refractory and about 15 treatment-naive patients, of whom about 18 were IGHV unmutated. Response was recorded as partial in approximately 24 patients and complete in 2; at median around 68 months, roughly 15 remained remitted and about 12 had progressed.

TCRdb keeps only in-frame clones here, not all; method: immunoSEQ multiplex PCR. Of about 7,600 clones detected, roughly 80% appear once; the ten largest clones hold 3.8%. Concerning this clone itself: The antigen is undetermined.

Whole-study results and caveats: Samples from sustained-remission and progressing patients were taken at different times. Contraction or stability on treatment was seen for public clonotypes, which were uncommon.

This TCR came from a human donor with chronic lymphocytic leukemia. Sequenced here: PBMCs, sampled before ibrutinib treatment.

CDR3 bases: TGTGCCAGCAGTTCCCCCACGCTCAGTGAAGTCAATGAGCAGTTCTTC. Translation gives CASSSPTLSEVNEQFF. V and J are TRBV27 and TRBJ2-1; D unresolved. V was shortened by 4 bases and J by 6 bases, with 19 bases between the two germline ends. This CDR3 comprises 16 residues. Per germline, CDR1 MNHEY and CDR2 SMNVEV (reference sequence).